The clone carrying this T cell receptor (beta chain) was counted between two and nine times. This sample is part of a study of blood T cells in healthy people across ages. Together with a sample-barcoded 5' primer, a J-beta primer mix was included in a second PCR lasting about 6 to 12 cycles. Researchers report that each sample yielded at least 3 million CDR3-containing paired-end reads. TCRdb reanalysed the 5' RACE reads using MiXCR and keeps one entry per CDR3 protein. The repertoire has approximately 490,000 distinct CDR3 sequences, under 30% of them found once; the top ten carry under 9%. This CDR3 is built from 13 residues. From germline, CDR1 is PRHDT and CDR2 FYEKMQ (reference sequence). The same data also went into a second study, on T cells of mothers and their children.

Material: blood. This TCR was recovered from a boy younger than 18 in good health. This chain uses TRBV13 with TRBJ2-5, with D tentatively TRBD1 (7 bases). The closer fit of TRBJ2-7 to the DNA end suggests the J call may be wrong. DNA for the CDR3: TGTGCCAGCAGCGCAGGGGGGAAGAACGAGCAGTACTTC. Encoded protein: CASSAGGKNEQYF.